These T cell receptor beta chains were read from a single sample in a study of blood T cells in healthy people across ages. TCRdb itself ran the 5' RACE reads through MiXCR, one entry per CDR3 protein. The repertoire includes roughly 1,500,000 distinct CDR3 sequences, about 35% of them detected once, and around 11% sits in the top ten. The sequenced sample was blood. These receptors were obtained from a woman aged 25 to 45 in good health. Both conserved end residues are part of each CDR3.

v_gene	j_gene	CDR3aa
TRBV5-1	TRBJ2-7	CASSLDRPIYEQYF
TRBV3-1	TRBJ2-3	CASSQGVFTDTQYF
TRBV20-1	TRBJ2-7	CSAIEGVTYEQYF
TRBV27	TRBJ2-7	CASRPASGSLGEQYF
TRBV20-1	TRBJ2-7	CSASRAGAYEQYF
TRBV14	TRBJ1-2	CASSPRLGGSSYGYTF
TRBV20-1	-	CSAPPGIGNRETQYF
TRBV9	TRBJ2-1	CANSPDGGSNEQFF
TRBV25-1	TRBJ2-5	CASSDFRPETQETQYF
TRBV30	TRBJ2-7	CAWSTAGAYEQYF
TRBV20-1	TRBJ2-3	CSALLAGEPDTQYF
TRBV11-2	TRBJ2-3	CASSLRRERIDTDTQYF
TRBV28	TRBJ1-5	CASSLQQGNQPQHF
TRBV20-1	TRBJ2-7	CSASPAGLYEQYF
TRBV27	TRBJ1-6	CASSLGGSLIPLHF
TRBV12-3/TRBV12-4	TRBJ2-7	CASSTGIRPYEQYF
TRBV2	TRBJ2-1	CASQSGDPSYNEQFF
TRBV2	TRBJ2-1	CASSHDRGRTYNEQFF
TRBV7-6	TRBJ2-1	CASSSTSGGTYNEQFF